This passage covers 18 T cell receptor beta chains from one sample sequenced in a study of vaccination effects on CD4 cells after COVID-19. Data came from immunoSEQ multiplex PCR; TCRdb stores just in-frame clones and leaves some out. The table has tens of thousands of clones, 65% to 75% seen once. No antigen has been identified for these receptors. Following a roughly 11-day culture, CD4+ T cells were purified. Infection dated between March and December 2020, before the Alpha, Beta and Delta variants reached the United States. Vaccine administered to participants consisted of two doses of either BNT162b2 or mRNA-1273. Source: CD4+ T cells from PBMCs cultured without peptide, taken after COVID-19 vaccination. The origin of the receptors is a human donor who had a prior SARS-CoV-2 infection.

The rearrangement links TRBV27 to TRBJ2-1; perhaps D is TRBD1 or TRBD2 (6 bases each). The CDR3 has 16 residues. CDR1 and CDR2 from the germline V gene are MNHEY and SMNVEV (reference sequence). The V end lost 7 bases, the J end lost 7 bases, and 23 bases lay between the germline ends. The CDR3 DNA follows: TGTGCCAGCACCCACAGCTCCGCGGGGCAGGGGAATGAGCAGTTCTTC. This encodes CASTHSSAGQGNEQFF.

V is TRBV7-3 and J is TRBJ2-1, with TRBD2 matching over 11 bases. The V segment lost 5 bases and the J segment 5 bases; nucleotides outside the gene matches: 2. CDR1 and CDR2 (germline): SGHTA, FQGTGA. The CDR3 runs 14 residues. CDR3 nucleotides: TGTGCCAGCAGCCGGGGACTAGCGGACAATGAGCAGTTCTTC. This codes for CASSRGLADNEQFF.

This clone was observed a few times. The rearrangement uses TRBV5-1 and TRBJ2-1, with D hard to call. This CDR3 has 16 residues. The germline V gene encodes CDR1 SGHRS and CDR2 YFSETQ. With 1 base removed from V and 0 bases from J, the gap between germline ends came to 11 bases. CDR3: CASSLSPLRSYNEQFF. The CDR3 DNA sequence: TGCGCCAGCAGCTTGTCCCCCTTACGCTCCTACAATGAGCAGTTCTTC. The whole variable domain, remainder taken from reference TRBV5-1 and TRBJ2-1, is KAGVTQTPRYLIKTRGQQVTLSCSPISGHRSVSWYQQTPGQGLQFLFEYFSETQRNKGNFPGRFSGRQFSNSRSEMNVSTLELGDSALYLCASSLSPLRSYNEQFFGPGTRLTVL.

J is TRBJ2-7 and V is TRBV5-4; 8 nucleotides line up with TRBD1. CDR1 and CDR2 from the germline V gene are SGHNT and YYREEE (reference sequence). With V trimmed by 4 bases and J by 0 bases, 6 bases remained unmatched. CDR3 size: 15 residues. The CDR3 bases are TGTGCCAGCAGCCTTCGGACAGGGCCCTCCTACGAGCAGTACTTC. Translation: CASSLRTGPSYEQYF.

The chain recombines TRBV19 with TRBJ2-2; 7 nucleotides agree with TRBD2. With 4 bases clipped from V and 4 bases from J, the junction kept 0 bases outside the gene matches. The CDR3 is made up of 13 amino acids. CDR1 is LNHDA and CDR2 is SQIVND in the germline V gene (reference sequence). CDR3 nucleotide sequence: TGTGCCAGTAGTACTAGCGGCACCGGGGAGCTGTTTTTT. Protein sequence: CASSTSGTGELFF.

The chain links TRBV3-1 (or the pseudogene TRBV3-2) to TRBJ1-4; the D gene is possibly TRBD1 (6 bases). CDR1 is LGHDT and CDR2 is YNNKEL in the germline V gene (reference sequence). CDR3 size: 16 residues. V lost 0 bases to trimming and J lost 8 bases, with 16 bases between them. The CDR3 protein is CASSQDSAGVGEKLFF. The DNA of the CDR3 is TGTGCCAGCAGCCAAGATTCGGCAGGGGTCGGAGAAAAACTGTTTTTT.

The chain has TRBV6-5 and TRBJ2-1, with 7 bases that match TRBD1. Per the germline V gene, CDR1 is MNHEY and CDR2 is SVGAGI. The CDR3 consists of 14 residues. The V gene end was trimmed by 6 bases and the J gene end by 2 bases; junction bases not matched to a gene: 4. CDR3 DNA: TGTGCCAGCAGGAACAGGGGTCCCTACAATGAGCAGTTCTTC. Translation: CASRNRGPYNEQFF.

The V call is TRBV5-3, the J call TRBJ1-3, with a tentative D call TRBD1 (5 bases). TRBV5-3 is an ORF, and what it does is uncertain. Trimming removed 0 bases at V and 9 bases at J, with 16 bases between. There are 15 residues in the CDR3. In DNA, the CDR3 is TGTGCCAGAAGCTTGGCGACAGTTAGGGTCGGCACCATATATTTT. It yields the protein CARSLATVRVGTIYF.

The J gene is TRBJ1-1, the V gene TRBV19, with 8 bases aligning to TRBD1. Germline values: CDR1 LNHDA, CDR2 SQIVND (reference sequence). V lost 6 bases and J lost 3; bases outside the gene matches: 9. CDR3 length: 15 residues. For the CDR3, the DNA is TGTGCCAGTAGCGACAGGGGCGGGTGGGACACTGAAGCTTTCTTT. Protein product: CASSDRGGWDTEAFF.

This chain joins TRBV7-3 and TRBJ1-5; 9 bases line up with TRBD1. Germline CDR1 is SGHTA and CDR2 is FQGTGA. The V segment lost 2 bases and the J segment 2 bases; nucleotides outside the gene matches: 7. The CDR3 is made up of 17 amino acids. The CDR3 sequence: CASSLAQGARGNQPQHF. CDR3 sequence (DNA): TGTGCCAGCAGCTTAGCACAGGGGGCAAGGGGCAATCAGCCCCAGCATTTT.

The V gene is TRBV4-2, the J gene TRBJ2-7; TRBD2 is a possible D gene (6 bases). V was pared by 4 bases and J by 4 bases, with 17 bases between. This CDR3 spans 15 amino acids. CDR1 and CDR2 from the germline V gene are LGHNA and YNFKEQ. The CDR3 loop is CASSRSLGEEYEQYF. In DNA, the CDR3 is TGTGCCAGCAGCCGTAGCTTGGGGGAGGAGTACGAGCAGTACTTC.

The genes are TRBV5-6 and TRBJ2-5; 8 bases are shared with TRBD1. V trimming: 3 bases; J trimming: 7 bases; junction bases outside the gene matches: 8. Looked up from germline, CDR1 is SGHDT and CDR2 is YYEEEE. CDR3 length: 14 residues. CDR3 amino acids: CASSSNPGTGTQYF. In DNA form, the CDR3 reads TGTGCCAGCAGCTCCAACCCCGGGACAGGGACCCAGTACTTC. The full variable domain, completed using reference TRBV5-6 and TRBJ2-5, is DAGVTQSPTHLIKTRGQQVTLRCSPKSGHDTVSWYQQALGQGPQFIFQYYEEEERQRGNFPDRFSGHQFPNYSSELNVNALLLGDSALYLCASSSNPGTGTQYFGPGTRLLVL.

V gene TRBV20-1 combines with J gene TRBJ1-2; 12 bases line up with TRBD1. V shed 3 bases and J 7 bases; nucleotides not matched to a gene: 18. Germline-derived CDR1 and CDR2 are DFQATT and SNEGSKA (reference sequence). This CDR3 spans 18 amino acids. The CDR3 loop is CSASGGKSGTGGRGGYTF. The DNA for the CDR3 is TGCAGTGCTAGTGGGGGAAAGAGCGGGACAGGGGGCCGGGGTGGCTACACCTTC.

This chain joins TRBV4-1 and TRBJ2-1, with D unclear. In germline, CDR1 is MGHRA, CDR2 YSYEKL. The CDR3 runs 17 residues. Trimming removed 4 bases from V and 0 bases from J, with 16 bases in between. In DNA, the CDR3 is TGCGCCAGCAGCCCCCCCCCGGCAGTCCCCTCCTACAATGAGCAGTTCTTC. Translated, it gives CASSPPPAVPSYNEQFF.

V is TRBV5-1 and J is TRBJ2-7; unclear D gene. V dropped 4 bases and J dropped 0 bases, with 11 bases sitting between them. Germline CDR1 SGHRS, CDR2 YFSETQ. This CDR3 has 14 amino acids. The CDR3 protein is CASSPGPGSYEQYF. The CDR3, as DNA: TGCGCCAGCAGCCCTGGTCCAGGCTCCTACGAGCAGTACTTC.

The genes are TRBV10-3 and TRBJ2-2, with 9 nucleotides matching TRBD2. With 0 bases clipped from V and 7 bases from J, the junction kept 12 bases outside the gene matches. The germline gives CDR1 ENHRY, CDR2 SYGVKD. The CDR3 is 18 residues long. The CDR3 bases are TGTGCCATCAGTGAGTCCCTCCTTAGCGGGAGATACGGCGGGGAGCTGTTTTTT. Residues: CAISESLLSGRYGGELFF.

About this clone itself: A read error may produce the germline difference seen at one junction end. This sample also contains other DNA sequences that code for the same CDR3. This chain links TRBV11-3 with TRBJ2-7, with 7 nucleotides matching TRBD1. The CDR3 totals 14 residues. The germline V gene encodes CDR1 SGHNT and CDR2 YENEEA. Written as DNA, the CDR3 is TGTGCCAGCAGCGGGCGGACAGGAAACTACGAACAGTACTTC. Protein sequence: CASSGRTGNYEQYF.

This rearrangement joins TRBV5-5 to TRBJ1-1, with a possible D match to TRBD1 (6 bases). CDR1 and CDR2 from the germline V gene are SGHKS and YYEKEE (reference sequence). The CDR3 sequence is 15 residues long. V shed 4 bases and J shed 10 bases, with 23 bases lying between them. The CDR3 is CASSPTAGDGRGAFF. In DNA, the CDR3 is TGTGCCAGCAGCCCGACCGCAGGGGATGGGAGGGGAGCTTTCTTT.